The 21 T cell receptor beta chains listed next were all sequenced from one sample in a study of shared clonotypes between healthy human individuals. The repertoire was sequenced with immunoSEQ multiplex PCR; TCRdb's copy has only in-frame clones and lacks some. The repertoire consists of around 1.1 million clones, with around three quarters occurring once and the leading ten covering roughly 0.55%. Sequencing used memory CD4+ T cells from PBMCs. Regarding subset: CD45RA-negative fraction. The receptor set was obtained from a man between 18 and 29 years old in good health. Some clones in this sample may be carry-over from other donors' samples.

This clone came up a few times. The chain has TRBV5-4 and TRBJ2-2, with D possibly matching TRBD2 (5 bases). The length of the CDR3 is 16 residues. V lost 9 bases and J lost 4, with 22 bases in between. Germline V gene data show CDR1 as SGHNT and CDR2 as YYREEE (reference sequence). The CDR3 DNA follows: TGTGCCACCACAGACAAAGGACTCGTGATCACCGGGGAGCTGTTTTTT. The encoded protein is CATTDKGLVITGELFF.

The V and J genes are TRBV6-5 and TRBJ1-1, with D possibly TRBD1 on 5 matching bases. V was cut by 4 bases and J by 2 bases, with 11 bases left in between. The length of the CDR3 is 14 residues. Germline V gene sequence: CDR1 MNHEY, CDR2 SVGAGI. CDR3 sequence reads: CASSSITGNTEAFF. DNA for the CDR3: TGTGCCAGCAGTTCTATTACAGGCAACACTGAAGCTTTCTTT.

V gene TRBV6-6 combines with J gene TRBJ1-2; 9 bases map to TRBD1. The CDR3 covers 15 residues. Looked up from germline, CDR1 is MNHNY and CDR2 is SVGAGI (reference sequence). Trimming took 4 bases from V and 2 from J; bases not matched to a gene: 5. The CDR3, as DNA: TGTGCCAGCAGTTTTAATACAGGGGGCAACTATGGCTACACCTTC. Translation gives CASSFNTGGNYGYTF.

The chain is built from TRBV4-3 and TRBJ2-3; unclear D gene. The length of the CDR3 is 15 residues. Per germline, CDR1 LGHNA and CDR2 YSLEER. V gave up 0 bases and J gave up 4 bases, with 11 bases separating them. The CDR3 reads CASSQDSGRADTQYF. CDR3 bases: TGCGCCAGCAGCCAAGATTCGGGTCGAGCAGATACGCAGTATTTT.

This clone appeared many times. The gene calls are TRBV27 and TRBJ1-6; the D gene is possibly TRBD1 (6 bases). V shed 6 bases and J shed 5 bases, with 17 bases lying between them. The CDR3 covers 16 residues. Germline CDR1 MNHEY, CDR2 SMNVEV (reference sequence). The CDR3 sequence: CASSANRVRNNSPLHF. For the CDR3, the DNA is TGTGCCAGCAGCGCTAACAGGGTTAGGAATAATTCACCCCTCCACTTT.

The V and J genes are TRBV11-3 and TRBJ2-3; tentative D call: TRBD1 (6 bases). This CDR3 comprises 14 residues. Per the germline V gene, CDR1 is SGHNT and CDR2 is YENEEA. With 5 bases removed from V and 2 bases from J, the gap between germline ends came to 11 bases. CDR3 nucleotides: TGTGCCAGCAGCCTAGGACAGAACACAGATACGCAGTATTTT. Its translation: CASSLGQNTDTQYF.

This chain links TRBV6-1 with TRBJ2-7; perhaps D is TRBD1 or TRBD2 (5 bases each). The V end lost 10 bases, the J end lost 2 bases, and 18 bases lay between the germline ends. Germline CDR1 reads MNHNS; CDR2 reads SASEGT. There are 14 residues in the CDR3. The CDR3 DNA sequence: TGTGCCACCTCGGCCGGGATGGGGGCCTACGAGCAGTACTTC. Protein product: CATSAGMGAYEQYF.

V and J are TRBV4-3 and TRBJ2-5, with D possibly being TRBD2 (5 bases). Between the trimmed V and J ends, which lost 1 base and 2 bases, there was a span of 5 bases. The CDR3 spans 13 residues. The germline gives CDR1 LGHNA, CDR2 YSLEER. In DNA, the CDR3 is TGCGCCAGCAGCCAAGGAGGGCAAGAGACCCAGTACTTC. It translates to CASSQGGQETQYF.

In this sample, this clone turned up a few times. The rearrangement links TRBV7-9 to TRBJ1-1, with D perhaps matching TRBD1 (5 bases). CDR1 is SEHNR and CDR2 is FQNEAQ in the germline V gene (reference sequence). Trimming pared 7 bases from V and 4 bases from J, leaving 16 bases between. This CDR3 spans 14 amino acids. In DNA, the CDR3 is TGTGCCAGCAACCCTATTGACAGAATCACTGAAGCTTTCTTT. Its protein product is CASNPIDRITEAFF.

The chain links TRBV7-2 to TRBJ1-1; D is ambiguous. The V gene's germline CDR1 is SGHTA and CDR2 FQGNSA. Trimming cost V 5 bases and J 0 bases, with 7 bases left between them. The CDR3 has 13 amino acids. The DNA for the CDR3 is TGTGCCAGCAGCAATTCCTTGAACACTGAAGCTTTCTTT. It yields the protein CASSNSLNTEAFF.

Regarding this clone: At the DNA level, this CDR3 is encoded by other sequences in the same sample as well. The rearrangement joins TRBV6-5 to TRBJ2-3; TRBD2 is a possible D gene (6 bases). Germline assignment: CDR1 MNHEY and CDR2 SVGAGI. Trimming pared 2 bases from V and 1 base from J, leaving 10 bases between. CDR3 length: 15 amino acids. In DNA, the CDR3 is TGTGCCAGCAGTTACCCAGGAGGGGGCACAGATACGCAGTATTTT. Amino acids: CASSYPGGGTDTQYF.

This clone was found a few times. CDR3 amino acids: CAISNKETQYF. The CDR3 DNA is TGTGCCATCAGTAATAAAGAGACCCAGTACTTC. The genes are TRBV10-3 and TRBJ2-5, with D unclear. Trimming cost V 5 bases and J 3 bases, with 4 bases left between them. The germline CDR1 and CDR2 sequences are ENHRY and SYGVKD. The CDR3 sequence is 11 residues long.

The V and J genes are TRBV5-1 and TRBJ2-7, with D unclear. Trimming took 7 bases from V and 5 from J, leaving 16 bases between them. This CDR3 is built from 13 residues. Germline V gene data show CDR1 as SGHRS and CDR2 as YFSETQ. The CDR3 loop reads CASRRTVTDEQYF. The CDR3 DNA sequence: TGCGCCAGCCGAAGAACAGTTACCGACGAGCAGTACTTC.

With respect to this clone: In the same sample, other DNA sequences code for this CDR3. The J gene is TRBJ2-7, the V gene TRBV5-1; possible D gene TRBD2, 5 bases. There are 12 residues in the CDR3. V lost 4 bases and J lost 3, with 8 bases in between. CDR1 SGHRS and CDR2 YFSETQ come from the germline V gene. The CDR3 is CASSPGGYEQYF. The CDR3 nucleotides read TGCGCCAGCAGCCCCGGAGGCTACGAGCAGTACTTC.

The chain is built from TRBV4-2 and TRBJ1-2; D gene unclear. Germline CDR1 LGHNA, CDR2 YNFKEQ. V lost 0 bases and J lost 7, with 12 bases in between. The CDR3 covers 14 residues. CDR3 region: CASSQDLGSSGYTF. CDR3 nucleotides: TGTGCCAGCAGCCAAGATCTGGGGTCGAGTGGCTACACCTTC.

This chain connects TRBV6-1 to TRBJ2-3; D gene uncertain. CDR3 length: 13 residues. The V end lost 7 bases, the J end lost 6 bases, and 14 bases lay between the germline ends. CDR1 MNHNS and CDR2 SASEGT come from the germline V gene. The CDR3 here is CASTLPAADTQYF. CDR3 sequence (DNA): TGTGCCAGCACCCTACCTGCTGCGGATACGCAGTATTTT.

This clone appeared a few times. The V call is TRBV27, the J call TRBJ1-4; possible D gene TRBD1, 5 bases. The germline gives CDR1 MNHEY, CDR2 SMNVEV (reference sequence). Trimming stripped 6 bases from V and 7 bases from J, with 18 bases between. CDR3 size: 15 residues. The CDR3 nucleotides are TGTGCCAGCAGCCCATTCGGGGGATTGGGTGAAAAACTGTTTTTT. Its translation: CASSPFGGLGEKLFF.

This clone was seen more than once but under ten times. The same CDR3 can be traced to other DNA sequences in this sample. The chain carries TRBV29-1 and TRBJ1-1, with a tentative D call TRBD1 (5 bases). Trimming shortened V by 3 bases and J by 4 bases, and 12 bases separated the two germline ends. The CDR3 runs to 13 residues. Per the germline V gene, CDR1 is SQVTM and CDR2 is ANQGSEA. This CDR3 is CSVDYGGGTEAFF. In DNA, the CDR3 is TGCAGCGTTGATTATGGTGGGGGCACTGAAGCTTTCTTT.

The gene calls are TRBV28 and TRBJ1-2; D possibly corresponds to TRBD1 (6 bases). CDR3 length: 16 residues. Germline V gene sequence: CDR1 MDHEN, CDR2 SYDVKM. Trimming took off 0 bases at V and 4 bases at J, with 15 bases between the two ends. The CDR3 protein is CASSLWSGGSGYGYTF. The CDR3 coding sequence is TGTGCCAGCAGTTTATGGTCCGGGGGCTCTGGCTATGGCTACACCTTC.

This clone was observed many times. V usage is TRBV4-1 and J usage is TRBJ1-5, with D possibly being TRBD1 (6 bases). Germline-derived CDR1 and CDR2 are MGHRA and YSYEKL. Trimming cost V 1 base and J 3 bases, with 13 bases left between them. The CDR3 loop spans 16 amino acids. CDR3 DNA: TGCGCCAGCAGCCAAGGAACGGGGGGCATCAATCAGCCCCAGCATTTT. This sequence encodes CASSQGTGGINQPQHF.

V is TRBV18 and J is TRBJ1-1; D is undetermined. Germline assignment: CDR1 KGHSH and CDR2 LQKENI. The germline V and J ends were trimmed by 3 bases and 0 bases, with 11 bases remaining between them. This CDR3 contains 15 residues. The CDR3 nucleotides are TGTGCCAGCTCACCCCTGGAGGGATTGAACACTGAAGCTTTCTTT. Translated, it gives CASSPLEGLNTEAFF.